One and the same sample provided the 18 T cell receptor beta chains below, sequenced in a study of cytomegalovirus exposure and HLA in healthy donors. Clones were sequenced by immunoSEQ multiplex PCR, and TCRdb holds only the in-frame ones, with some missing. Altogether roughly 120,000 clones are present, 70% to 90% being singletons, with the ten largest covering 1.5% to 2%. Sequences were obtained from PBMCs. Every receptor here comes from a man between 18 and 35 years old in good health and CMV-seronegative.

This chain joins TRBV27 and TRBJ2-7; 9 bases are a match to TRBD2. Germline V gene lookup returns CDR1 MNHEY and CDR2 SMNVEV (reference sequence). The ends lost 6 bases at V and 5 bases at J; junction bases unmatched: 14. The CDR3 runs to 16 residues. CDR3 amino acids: CASSLLSGGVVDEQYF. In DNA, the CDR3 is TGTGCCAGCAGCCTTCTTAGCGGGGGAGTAGTCGACGAGCAGTACTTC.

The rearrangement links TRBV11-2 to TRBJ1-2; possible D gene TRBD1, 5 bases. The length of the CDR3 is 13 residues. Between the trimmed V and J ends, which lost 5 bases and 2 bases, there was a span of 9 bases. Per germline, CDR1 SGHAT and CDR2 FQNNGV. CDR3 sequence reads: CASSPPGNYGYTF. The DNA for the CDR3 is TGTGCCAGCAGCCCCCCAGGGAACTATGGCTACACCTTC.

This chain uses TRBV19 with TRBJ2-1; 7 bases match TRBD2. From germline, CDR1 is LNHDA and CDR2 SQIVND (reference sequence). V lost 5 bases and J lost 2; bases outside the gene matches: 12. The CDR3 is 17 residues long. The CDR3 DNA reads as TGTGCCAGTAGTTCCTTATCTATGGGGGGGGCCTACAATGAGCAGTTCTTC. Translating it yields CASSSLSMGGAYNEQFF.

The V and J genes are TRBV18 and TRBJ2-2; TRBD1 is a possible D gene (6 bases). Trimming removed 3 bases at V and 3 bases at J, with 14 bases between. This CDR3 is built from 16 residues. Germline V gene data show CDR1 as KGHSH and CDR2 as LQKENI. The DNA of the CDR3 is TGTGCCAGCTCACCGAGACAGGTTATTTACACCGGGGAGCTGTTTTTT. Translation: CASSPRQVIYTGELFF.

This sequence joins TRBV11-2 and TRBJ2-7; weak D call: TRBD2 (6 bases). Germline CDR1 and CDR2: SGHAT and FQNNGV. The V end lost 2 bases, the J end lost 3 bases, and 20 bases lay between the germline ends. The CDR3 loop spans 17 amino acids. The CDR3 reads CASSLRDSSTSVYEQYF. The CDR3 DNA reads TGTGCCAGCAGCTTAAGGGACTCGAGCACCTCAGTCTACGAGCAGTACTTC.

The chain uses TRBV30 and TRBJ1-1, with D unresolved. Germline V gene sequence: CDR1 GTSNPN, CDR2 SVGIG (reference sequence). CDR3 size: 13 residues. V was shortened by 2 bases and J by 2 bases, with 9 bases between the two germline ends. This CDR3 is CAWSNGLNTEAFF. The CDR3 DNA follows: TGTGCCTGGAGTAATGGGCTTAACACTGAAGCTTTCTTT.

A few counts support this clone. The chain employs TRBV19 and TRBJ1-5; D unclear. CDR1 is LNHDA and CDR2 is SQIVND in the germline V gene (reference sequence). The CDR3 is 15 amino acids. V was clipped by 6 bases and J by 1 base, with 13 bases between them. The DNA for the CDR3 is TGTGCCAGTAGGTGGGCTGTATTAAGCAATCAGCCCCAGCATTTT. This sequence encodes CASRWAVLSNQPQHF.

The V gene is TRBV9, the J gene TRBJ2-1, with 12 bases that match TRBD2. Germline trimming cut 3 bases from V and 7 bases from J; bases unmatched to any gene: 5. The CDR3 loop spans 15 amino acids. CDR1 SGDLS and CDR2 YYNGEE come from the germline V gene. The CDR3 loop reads CASSASGGAGNEQFF. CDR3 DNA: TGTGCCAGCAGCGCTAGCGGGGGGGCAGGAAATGAGCAGTTCTTC.

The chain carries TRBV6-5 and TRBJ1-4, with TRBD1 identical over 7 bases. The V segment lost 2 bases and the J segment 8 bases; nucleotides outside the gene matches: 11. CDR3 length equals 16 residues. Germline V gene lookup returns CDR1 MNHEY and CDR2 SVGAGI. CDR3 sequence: CASSYLPGQLEEKLFF. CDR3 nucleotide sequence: TGTGCCAGCAGTTACCTCCCGGGACAGTTAGAGGAAAAACTGTTTTTT.

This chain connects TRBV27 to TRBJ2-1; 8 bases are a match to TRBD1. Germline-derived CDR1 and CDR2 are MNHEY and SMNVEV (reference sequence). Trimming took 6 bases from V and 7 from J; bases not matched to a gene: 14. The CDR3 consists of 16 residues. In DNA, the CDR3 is TGTGCCAGCAGCAGGATATTGATACAGGGGGGAAATGAGCAGTTCTTC. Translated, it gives CASSRILIQGGNEQFF.

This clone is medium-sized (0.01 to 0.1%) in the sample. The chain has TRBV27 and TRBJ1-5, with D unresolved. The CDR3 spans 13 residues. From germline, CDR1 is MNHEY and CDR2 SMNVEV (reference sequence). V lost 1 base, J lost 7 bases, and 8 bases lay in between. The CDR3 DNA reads TGTGCCAGCAGTTTATTGGGAGGCCAGCCCCAGCATTTT. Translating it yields CASSLLGGQPQHF.

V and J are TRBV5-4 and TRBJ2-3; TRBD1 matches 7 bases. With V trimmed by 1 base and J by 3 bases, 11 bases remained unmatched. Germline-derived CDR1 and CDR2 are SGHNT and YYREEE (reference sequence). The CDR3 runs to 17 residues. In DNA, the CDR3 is TGTGCCAGCAGCTTGCCCGGGACACCCAGGGGGACAGATACGCAGTATTTT. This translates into CASSLPGTPRGTDTQYF.

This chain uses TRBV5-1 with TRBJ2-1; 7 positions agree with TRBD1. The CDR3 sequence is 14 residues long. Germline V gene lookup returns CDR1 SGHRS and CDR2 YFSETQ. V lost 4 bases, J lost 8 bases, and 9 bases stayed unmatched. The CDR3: CASSIETTGDEQFF. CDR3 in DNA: TGCGCCAGCAGCATAGAAACCACAGGGGATGAGCAGTTCTTC.

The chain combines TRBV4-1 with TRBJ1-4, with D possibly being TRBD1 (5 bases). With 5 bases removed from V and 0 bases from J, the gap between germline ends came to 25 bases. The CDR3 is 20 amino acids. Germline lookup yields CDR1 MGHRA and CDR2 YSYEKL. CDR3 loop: CASSLTQGGAEFATNEKLFF. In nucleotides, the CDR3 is TGCGCCAGCAGCTTAACGCAGGGCGGGGCGGAATTTGCAACTAATGAAAAACTGTTTTTT.

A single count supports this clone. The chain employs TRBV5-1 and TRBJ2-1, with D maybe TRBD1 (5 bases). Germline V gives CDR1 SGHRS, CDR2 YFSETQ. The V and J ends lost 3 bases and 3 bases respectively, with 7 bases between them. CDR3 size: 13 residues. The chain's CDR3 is CASSSDSYNEQFF. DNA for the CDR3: TGCGCCAGCAGCTCTGACAGCTACAATGAGCAGTTCTTC.

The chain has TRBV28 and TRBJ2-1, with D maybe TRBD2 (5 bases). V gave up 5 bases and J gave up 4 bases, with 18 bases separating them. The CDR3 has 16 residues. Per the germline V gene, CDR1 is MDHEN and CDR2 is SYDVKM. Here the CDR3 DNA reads TGTGCCAGCAGTCCCTGGGCCCGGGGAAATTACAATGAGCAGTTCTTC. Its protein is CASSPWARGNYNEQFF.

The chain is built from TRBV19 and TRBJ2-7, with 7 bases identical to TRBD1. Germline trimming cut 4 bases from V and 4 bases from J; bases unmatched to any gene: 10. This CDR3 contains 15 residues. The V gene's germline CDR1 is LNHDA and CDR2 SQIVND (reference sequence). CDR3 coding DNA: TGTGCCAGTAGTACCGCCCGACAGGGAACGTACGAGCAGTACTTC. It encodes CASSTARQGTYEQYF.

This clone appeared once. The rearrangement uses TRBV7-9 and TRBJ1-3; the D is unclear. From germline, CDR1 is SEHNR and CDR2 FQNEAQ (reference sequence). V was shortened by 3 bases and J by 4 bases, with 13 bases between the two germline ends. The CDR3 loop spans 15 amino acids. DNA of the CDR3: TGTGCCAGCAGCTTCGATGAAGTCGGGGGAAACACCATATATTTT. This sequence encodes CASSFDEVGGNTIYF. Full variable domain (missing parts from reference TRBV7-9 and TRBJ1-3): DTGVSQNPRHKITKRGQNVTFRCDPISEHNRLYWYRQTLGQGPEFLTYFQNEAQLEKSRLLSDRFSAERPKGSFSTLEIQRTEQGDSAMYLCASSFDEVGGNTIYFGEGSWLTVV.